This T cell receptor beta chain is from a study of blood T cell repertoires in COVID-19. The study drew participants aged about 18 to 90 years from some 24 US areas. V was cut by 1 base and J by 0 bases, with 18 bases left in between. The germline V gene has CDR1 LGHDT and CDR2 YNNKEL (reference sequence). CDR3 size: 18 residues. Some clones are missing from TCRdb's copy, which holds only in-frame ones; the method was immunoSEQ multiplex PCR. Of about 330,000 clones in the sample, 80% to 90% were seen once. The chain couples TRBV3-1 (or the pseudogene TRBV3-2) to TRBJ1-2, with D possibly matching TRBD1 (5 bases). Sample: PBMCs or T cells enriched from blood (not recorded which). This TCR came from a man aged 25 to 40 who had recovered from COVID-19. Here the CDR3 DNA reads TGTGCCAGCAGCCAAGTCACCAGGGCCGGTCGAGCTAACTATGGCTACACCTTC. Translating it yields CASSQVTRAGRANYGYTF.